The 10 T cell receptor beta chains reported below all come from one sample, sequenced in a study of blood T cell repertoires in COVID-19. Sequencing used immunoSEQ multiplex PCR; TCRdb keeps in-frame clones, though not all of them. The repertoire has 250,000 to 350,000 clones, roughly 90% of them found once; the top ten carry about 11%. Source material: peripheral blood. Source of these receptors: a woman between 25 and 40 years old with COVID-19, enrolled during active disease.

A note on this clone: The sample has other DNA sequences that encode this CDR3 too. The chain has TRBV27 and TRBJ2-1; D gene uncertain. Germline CDR1 reads MNHEY; CDR2 reads SMNVEV (reference sequence). The CDR3 has 11 residues. V shed 5 bases and J shed 5 bases, with 4 bases lying between them. The CDR3 sequence: CASSQDNEQFF. The CDR3 nucleotides read TGTGCCAGCAGTCAGGACAATGAGCAGTTCTTC.

J is TRBJ2-1 and V is TRBV27, with 9 positions matching TRBD1. CDR3 size: 16 residues. Germline CDR1 MNHEY, CDR2 SMNVEV (reference sequence). After removal of 2 bases from V and 1 base from J, the junction contained 3 bases not matched to a gene. The CDR3 DNA reads as TGTGCCAGCAGTTTAGGAGGGACAGGGTCCTACAATGAGCAGTTCTTC. Encoded protein: CASSLGGTGSYNEQFF.

The chain employs TRBV28 and TRBJ2-1, with unresolved D. CDR3 length: 15 residues. Germline V gene lookup returns CDR1 MDHEN and CDR2 SYDVKM. Trimming pared 5 bases from V and 7 bases from J, leaving 18 bases between. This CDR3 is CASSPTGARRNEQFF. The CDR3 DNA reads as TGTGCCAGCAGTCCTACTGGAGCCCGTCGGAATGAGCAGTTCTTC. Full variable domain (outside the CDR3, taken from reference TRBV28 and TRBJ2-1): DVKVTQSSRYLVKRTGEKVFLECVQDMDHENMFWYRQDPGLGLRLIYFSYDVKMKEKGDIPEGYSVSREKKERFSLILESASTNQTSMYLCASSPTGARRNEQFFGPGTRLTVL.

The genes are TRBV5-1 and TRBJ2-2; TRBD2 matches 10 bases. Germline V gene sequence: CDR1 SGHRS, CDR2 YFSETQ. The ends lost 2 bases at V and 7 bases at J; junction bases unmatched: 8. The CDR3 is made up of 16 amino acids. In DNA form, the CDR3 reads TGCGCCAGCAGCTTCCGGCTAGCGGGAGTTGTCGGGGAGCTGTTTTTT. Amino acids: CASSFRLAGVVGELFF.

The V and J genes are TRBV19 and TRBJ2-1; 8 nucleotides match TRBD1. Germline lookup yields CDR1 LNHDA and CDR2 SQIVND (reference sequence). This CDR3 region has 15 residues. V lost 5 bases to trimming and J lost 8 bases; unmatched junction nucleotides: 11. DNA of the CDR3: TGTGCCAGTAGTGTGACAGGGGCGCGAGCGGATGAGCAGTTCTTC. Its protein product is CASSVTGARADEQFF.

CDR3 region: CASTATGRQNTIYF. In DNA form, the CDR3 reads TGTGCCAGCACCGCGACAGGGAGGCAAAACACCATATATTTT. V is TRBV3-1 (or the pseudogene TRBV3-2) and J is TRBJ1-3; TRBD1 aligns across 7 bases. CDR3 length equals 14 residues. The germline V gene encodes CDR1 LGHDT and CDR2 YNNKEL (reference sequence). Trimming cost V 7 bases and J 6 bases; bases outside gene matches: 9.

The V and J genes are TRBV5-1 and TRBJ2-2; 15 positions agree with TRBD2. CDR1 and CDR2 (germline): SGHRS, YFSETQ. The CDR3 has 19 residues. J gave up 4 bases and V 4 bases, and 11 bases lay outside the gene matches. The CDR3 DNA is TGCGCCAGCAGCGGAACCGGGACTAGCGGGAGGTCGGGCACCGGGGAGCTGTTTTTT. Amino acids: CASSGTGTSGRSGTGELFF.

The rearrangement joins TRBV21-1 to TRBJ1-3; TRBD1 was called by the table and not checked on the DNA. TRBV21-1 is described as a pseudogene. The CDR3 loop spans 15 amino acids. CDR3 coding DNA: TGTGCCAGCAGCAAAGTAGGCAGCCAGGTTGACACCATATATTTT. Amino acid sequence: CASSKVGSQVDTIYF.

This clone was detected a few times. The chain links TRBV6-2 or TRBV6-3 to TRBJ1-1; TRBD1 matches at 7 bases. After removal of 2 bases from V and 0 bases from J, the junction contained 18 bases not matched to a gene. Germline V lookup: CDR1 MNHEY, CDR2 SVGEGT. CDR3 length equals 20 residues. The CDR3 sequence: CASSYDRDALVPRMNTEAFF. In DNA, the CDR3 is TGTGCCAGCAGTTACGACAGGGATGCGCTTGTCCCCCGTATGAACACTGAAGCTTTCTTT.

This chain connects TRBV6-5 to TRBJ1-1; tentative D call: TRBD1 (6 bases). The CDR3 is 14 amino acids. The germline CDR1 and CDR2 sequences are MNHEY and SVGAGI. Trimming removed 2 bases from V and 10 bases from J, with 17 bases in between. The CDR3: CASSYAQGWVGAFF. DNA of the CDR3: TGTGCCAGCAGTTACGCCCAGGGGTGGGTGGGAGCTTTCTTT.